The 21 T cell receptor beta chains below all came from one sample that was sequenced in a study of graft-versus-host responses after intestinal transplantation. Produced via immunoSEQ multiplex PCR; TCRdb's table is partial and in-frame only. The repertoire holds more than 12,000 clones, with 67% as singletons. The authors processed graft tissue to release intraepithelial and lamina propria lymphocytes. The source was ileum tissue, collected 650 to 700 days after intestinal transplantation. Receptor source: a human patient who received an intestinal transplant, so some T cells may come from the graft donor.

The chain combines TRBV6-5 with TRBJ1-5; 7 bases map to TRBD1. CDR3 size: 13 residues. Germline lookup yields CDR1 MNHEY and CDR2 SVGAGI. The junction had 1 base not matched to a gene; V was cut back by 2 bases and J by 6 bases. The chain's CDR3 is CASSYTGVQPQHF. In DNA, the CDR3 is TGTGCCAGCAGTTACACAGGGGTTCAGCCCCAGCATTTT.

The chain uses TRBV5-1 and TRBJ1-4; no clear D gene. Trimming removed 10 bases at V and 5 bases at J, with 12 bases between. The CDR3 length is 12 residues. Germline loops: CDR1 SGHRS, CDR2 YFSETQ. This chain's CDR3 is CAGNSPNEKLFF. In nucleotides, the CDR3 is TGCGCCGGAAACAGCCCCAATGAAAAACTGTTTTTT.

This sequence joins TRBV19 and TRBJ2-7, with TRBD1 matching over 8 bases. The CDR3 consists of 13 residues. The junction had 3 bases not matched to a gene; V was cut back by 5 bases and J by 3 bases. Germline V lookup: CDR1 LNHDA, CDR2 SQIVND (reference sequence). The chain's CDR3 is CASSRTGGYEQYF. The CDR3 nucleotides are TGTGCCAGTAGTCGAACAGGGGGCTACGAGCAGTACTTC.

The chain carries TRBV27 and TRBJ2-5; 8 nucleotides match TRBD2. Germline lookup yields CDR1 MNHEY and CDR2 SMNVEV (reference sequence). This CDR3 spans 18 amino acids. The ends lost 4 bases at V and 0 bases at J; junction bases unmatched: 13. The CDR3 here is CASSSLAAGILYQETQYF. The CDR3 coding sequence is TGTGCCAGCAGTTCACTAGCGGCGGGGATCTTGTACCAAGAGACCCAGTACTTC.

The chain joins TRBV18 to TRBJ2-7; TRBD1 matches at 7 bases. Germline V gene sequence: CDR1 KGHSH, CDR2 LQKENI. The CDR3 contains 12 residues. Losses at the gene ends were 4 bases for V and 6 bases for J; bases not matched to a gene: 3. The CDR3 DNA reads TGTGCCAGCTCACTTTACAGGGGCGAGCAGTACTTC. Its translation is CASSLYRGEQYF.

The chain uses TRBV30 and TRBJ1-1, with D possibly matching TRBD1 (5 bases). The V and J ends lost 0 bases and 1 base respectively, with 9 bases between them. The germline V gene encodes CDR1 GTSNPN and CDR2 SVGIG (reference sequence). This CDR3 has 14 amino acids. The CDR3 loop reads CAWSVPQENTEAFF. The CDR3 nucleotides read TGTGCCTGGAGTGTCCCACAGGAGAACACTGAAGCTTTCTTT.

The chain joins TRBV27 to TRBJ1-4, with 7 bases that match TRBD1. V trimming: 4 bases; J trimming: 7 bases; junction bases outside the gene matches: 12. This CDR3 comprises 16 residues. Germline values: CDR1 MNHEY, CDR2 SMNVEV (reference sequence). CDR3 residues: CASSSPQTGIVEKLFF. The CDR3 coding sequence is TGTGCCAGCAGTTCTCCTCAGACAGGGATCGTTGAAAAACTGTTTTTT.

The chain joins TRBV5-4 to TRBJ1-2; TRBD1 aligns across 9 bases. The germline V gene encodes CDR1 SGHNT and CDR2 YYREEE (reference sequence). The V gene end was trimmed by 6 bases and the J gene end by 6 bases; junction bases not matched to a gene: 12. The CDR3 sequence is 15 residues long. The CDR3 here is CASTFPGQGKDGYTF. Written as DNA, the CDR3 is TGTGCCAGCACTTTTCCGGGACAGGGAAAGGATGGCTACACCTTC.

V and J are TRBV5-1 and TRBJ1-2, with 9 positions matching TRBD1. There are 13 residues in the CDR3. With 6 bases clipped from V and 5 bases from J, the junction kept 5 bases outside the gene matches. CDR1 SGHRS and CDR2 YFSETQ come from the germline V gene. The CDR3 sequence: CASNFGQGYGYTF. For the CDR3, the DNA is TGCGCCAGCAACTTTGGACAGGGGTATGGCTACACCTTC.

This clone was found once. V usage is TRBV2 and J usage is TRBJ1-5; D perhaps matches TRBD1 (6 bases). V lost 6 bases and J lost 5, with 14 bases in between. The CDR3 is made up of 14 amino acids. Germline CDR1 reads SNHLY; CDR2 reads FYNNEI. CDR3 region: CASRTARQDQPQHF. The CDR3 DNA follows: TGTGCCAGCAGAACCGCAAGACAGGATCAGCCCCAGCATTTT. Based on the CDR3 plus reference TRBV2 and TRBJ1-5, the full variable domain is EPEVTQTPSHQVTQMGQEVILRCVPISNHLYFYWYRQILGQKVEFLVSFYNNEISEKSEIFDDQFSVERPDGSNFTLKIRSTKLEDSAMYFCASRTARQDQPQHFGDGTRLSIL.

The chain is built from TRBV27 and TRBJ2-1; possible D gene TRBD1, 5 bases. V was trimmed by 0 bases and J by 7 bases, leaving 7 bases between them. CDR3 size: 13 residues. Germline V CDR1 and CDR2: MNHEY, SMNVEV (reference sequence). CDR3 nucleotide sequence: TGTGCCAGCAGTTTATCAGGGGCGAATGAGCAGTTCTTC. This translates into CASSLSGANEQFF.

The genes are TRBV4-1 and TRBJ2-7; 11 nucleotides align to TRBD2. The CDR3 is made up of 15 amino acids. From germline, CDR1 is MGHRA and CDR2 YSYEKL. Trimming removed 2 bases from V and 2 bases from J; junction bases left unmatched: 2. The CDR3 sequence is CASSQISGGAYEQYF. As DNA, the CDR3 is TGCGCCAGCAGCCAAATTAGCGGGGGGGCCTACGAGCAGTACTTC.

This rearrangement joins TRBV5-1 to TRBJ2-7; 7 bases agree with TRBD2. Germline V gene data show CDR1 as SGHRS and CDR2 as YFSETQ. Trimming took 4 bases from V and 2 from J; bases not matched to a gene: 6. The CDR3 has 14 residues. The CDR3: CASSGRGEPYEQYF. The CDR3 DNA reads TGCGCCAGCAGCGGGAGGGGCGAACCCTACGAGCAGTACTTC.

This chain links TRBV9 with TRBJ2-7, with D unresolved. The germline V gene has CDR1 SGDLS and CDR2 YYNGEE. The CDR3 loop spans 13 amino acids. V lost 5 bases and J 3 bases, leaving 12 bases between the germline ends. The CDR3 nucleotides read TGTGCCAGCAGTGCCCACGGTGACTACGAGCAGTACTTC. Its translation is CASSAHGDYEQYF.

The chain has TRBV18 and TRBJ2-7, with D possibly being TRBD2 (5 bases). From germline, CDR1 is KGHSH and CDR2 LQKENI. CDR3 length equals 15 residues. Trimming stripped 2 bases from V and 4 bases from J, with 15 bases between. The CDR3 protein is CASSPREIGRYEQYF. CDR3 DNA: TGTGCCAGCTCACCAAGGGAGATTGGTAGATACGAGCAGTACTTC.

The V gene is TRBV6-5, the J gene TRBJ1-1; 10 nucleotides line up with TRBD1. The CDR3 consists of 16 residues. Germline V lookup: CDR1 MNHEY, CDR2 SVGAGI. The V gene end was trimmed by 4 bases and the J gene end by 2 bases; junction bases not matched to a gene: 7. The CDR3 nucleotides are TGTGCCAGCAGTTCCGGACGGACAGGGGGAAACACTGAAGCTTTCTTT. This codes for CASSSGRTGGNTEAFF.

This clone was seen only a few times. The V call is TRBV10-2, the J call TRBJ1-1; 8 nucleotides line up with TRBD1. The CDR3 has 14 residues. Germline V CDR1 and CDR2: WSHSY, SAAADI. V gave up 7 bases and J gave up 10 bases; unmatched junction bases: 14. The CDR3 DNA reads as TGCGCCAGCACTCAGACAGGGGACCCGTCGGGAGCTTTCTTT. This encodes CASTQTGDPSGAFF.

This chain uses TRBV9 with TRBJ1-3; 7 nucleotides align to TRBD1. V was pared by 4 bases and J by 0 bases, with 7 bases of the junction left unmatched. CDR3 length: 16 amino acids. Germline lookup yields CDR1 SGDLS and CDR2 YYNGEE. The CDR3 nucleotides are TGTGCCAGCAGCCCGACGACAGGGAGCTCTGGAAACACCATATATTTT. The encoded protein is CASSPTTGSSGNTIYF. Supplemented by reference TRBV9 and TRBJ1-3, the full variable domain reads DSGVTQTPKHLITATGQRVTLRCSPRSGDLSVYWYQQSLDQGLQFLIQYYNGEERAKGNILERFSAQQFPDLHSELNLSSLELGDSALYFCASSPTTGSSGNTIYFGEGSWLTVV.

CDR3 amino acids: CASSELPGQGDDEQYF. The CDR3, as DNA: TGCGCCAGCAGCGAGCTACCGGGACAGGGGGACGACGAGCAGTACTTC. The V call is TRBV4-3, the J call TRBJ2-7; TRBD1 matches 11 bases. This CDR3 comprises 16 residues. The germline CDR1 and CDR2 sequences are LGHNA and YSLEER. V was pared by 5 bases and J by 5 bases, with 11 bases of the junction left unmatched.

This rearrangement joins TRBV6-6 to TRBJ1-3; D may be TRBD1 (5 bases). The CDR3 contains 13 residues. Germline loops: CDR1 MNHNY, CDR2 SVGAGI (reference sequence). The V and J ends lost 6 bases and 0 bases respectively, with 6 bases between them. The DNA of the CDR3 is TGTGCCAGCAGCGACAGCTCTGGAAACACCATATATTTT. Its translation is CASSDSSGNTIYF.

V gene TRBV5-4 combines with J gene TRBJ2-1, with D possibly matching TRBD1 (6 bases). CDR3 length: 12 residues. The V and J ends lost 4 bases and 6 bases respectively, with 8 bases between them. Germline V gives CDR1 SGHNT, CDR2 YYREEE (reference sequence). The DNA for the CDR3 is TGTGCCAGCAGCCCGGACAGCAATGAGCAGTTCTTC. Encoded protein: CASSPDSNEQFF.